This T cell receptor beta chain comes out of a study of blood T cell repertoires in COVID-19. Study information: Donors in the United States, Italy and Spain gave samples during acute or convalescent COVID-19. The cDNA or gDNA used as material had been derived from T cells, B-cell-depleted T cells, or PBMCs.

The table lists this clone with a count of one. In the authors' workflow: Scientists estimated how many nucleated cells there were by amplifying reference gene primers. Produced via immunoSEQ multiplex PCR; TCRdb's table is partial and in-frame only. D and trimming were read from the DNA, whereas the V and J calls and clone size are those reported in that table. The sample has 300,000 or so clones; around 83% are singletons. CDR3 length: 17 residues. Germline V gene sequence: CDR1 SEHNR, CDR2 FQNEAQ (reference sequence). With 0 bases removed from V and 0 bases from J, the gap between germline ends came to 15 bases.

Input material: peripheral blood. The V and J genes are TRBV7-9 and TRBJ2-7; TRBD1 might be the D (5 bases). The sequence was obtained from a woman aged 45-65 years with acute or convalescent COVID-19. The CDR3 here is CASSLAEGARSSYEQYV. In DNA form, the CDR3 reads TGTGCCAGCAGCTTAGCGGAAGGGGCCCGAAGCTCCTACGAGCAGTACGTC.